The 12 T cell receptor beta chains reported below all come from one sample, sequenced in a study of T cell responses to AZD1222 COVID-19 vaccine. Sequenced by immunoSEQ multiplex PCR; TCRdb stores in-frame clones only, minus some. The sample lists approximately 180,000 clones, 87% occurring once. Sequencing used peripheral blood, obtained on day 0 of AZD1222 vaccination. The receptors come from an adult in good health.

The chain links TRBV11-1 to TRBJ2-5; 7 nucleotides match TRBD1. With 5 bases clipped from V and 5 bases from J, the junction kept 11 bases outside the gene matches. Germline V lookup: CDR1 SGHAT, CDR2 FQDESV (reference sequence). The CDR3 totals 15 residues. In nucleotides, the CDR3 is TGTGCCAGCAGCCTCTCGGACAGGCCCCTTGAGACCCAGTACTTC. As protein: CASSLSDRPLETQYF.

This chain links TRBV6-6 with TRBJ2-2; 7 positions match TRBD1. Looked up from germline, CDR1 is MNHNY and CDR2 is SVGAGI (reference sequence). This CDR3 has 14 residues. Losses at the gene ends were 8 bases for V and 5 bases for J; bases not matched to a gene: 8. The CDR3 coding sequence is TGTGCCAGCTCCTGGGACAGATCAACCGGGGAGCTGTTTTTT. Translating gives CASSWDRSTGELFF.

The chain carries TRBV5-1 and TRBJ2-7, with 9 nucleotides matching TRBD1. With V trimmed by 2 bases and J by 4 bases, 7 bases remained unmatched. The CDR3 runs to 15 residues. CDR1 is SGHRS, CDR2 YFSETQ, per germline. The CDR3 protein is CASSLVGTGSYEQYF. CDR3 in DNA: TGCGCCAGCAGCTTAGTCGGGACAGGGTCGTACGAGCAGTACTTC.

The chain joins TRBV6-5 to TRBJ1-2; 11 nucleotides agree with TRBD1. There are 14 residues in the CDR3. V shed 6 bases and J 6 bases; nucleotides not matched to a gene: 6. The germline V gene encodes CDR1 MNHEY and CDR2 SVGAGI. DNA of the CDR3: TGTGCCAGCAGCCCCGGGACAGGGGGAGATGGCTACACCTTC. Translating gives CASSPGTGGDGYTF.

The J gene is TRBJ2-4, the V gene TRBV11-2; a possible D gene is TRBD2 (5 bases). V was clipped by 0 bases and J by 0 bases, with 12 bases between them. From germline, CDR1 is SGHAT and CDR2 FQNNGV. CDR3 length equals 17 residues. CDR3 bases: TGTGCCAGCAGCTTAGATGGCCAGCGGTTAGCCAAAAACATTCAGTACTTC. Residues: CASSLDGQRLAKNIQYF.

V and J are TRBV3-1 (or the pseudogene TRBV3-2) and TRBJ2-7, with D perhaps matching TRBD1 or TRBD2 (5 bases each). Germline V CDR1 and CDR2: LGHDT, YNNKEL (reference sequence). The CDR3 sequence is 14 residues long. Trimming shortened V by 1 base and J by 6 bases, and 13 bases separated the two germline ends. The CDR3 reads CASSQVPLGAEQYF. The CDR3, as DNA: TGTGCCAGCAGCCAAGTTCCACTAGGGGCCGAGCAGTACTTC.

The J gene is TRBJ2-5, the V gene TRBV29-1, with 7 bases aligning to TRBD1. V trimming: 6 bases; J trimming: 4 bases; junction bases outside the gene matches: 8. Germline V CDR1 and CDR2: SQVTM, ANQGSEA. CDR3 length: 13 amino acids. Here the CDR3 DNA reads TGCAGCGTCCCTTTCAGGGGGAGAGAGACCCAGTACTTC. Translation: CSVPFRGRETQYF.

This clone was found a few times. The genes are TRBV12-5 and TRBJ1-5, with a tentative D call TRBD1 (6 bases). Germline loops: CDR1 LGHNT, CDR2 FRNRAP. V was trimmed by 1 base and J by 5 bases, leaving 18 bases between them. This CDR3 comprises 17 residues. CDR3 amino acids: CASGLASGELGDQPQHF. CDR3 coding DNA: TGTGCTAGTGGTTTGGCCTCAGGGGAACTCGGGGATCAGCCCCAGCATTTT.

The table lists this clone with a count of one. The chain has TRBV2 and TRBJ1-4, with D possibly being TRBD1 (5 bases). V was shortened by 4 bases and J by 8 bases, with 17 bases between the two germline ends. Germline CDR1 and CDR2: SNHLY and FYNNEI. The CDR3 extends over 15 amino acids. Written as DNA, the CDR3 is TGTGCCAGCAGTGGACCGACACGGAGGGGCGAAAAACTGTTTTTT. Its protein is CASSGPTRRGEKLFF.

The gene calls are TRBV7-3 and TRBJ2-4, with D hard to call. V was clipped by 3 bases and J by 4 bases, with 7 bases between them. CDR3 length: 13 amino acids. The germline CDR1 and CDR2 sequences are SGHTA and FQGTGA. In DNA form, the CDR3 reads TGTGCCAGCAGCTTCGGGCCGAAAAACATTCAGTACTTC. Translation: CASSFGPKNIQYF.

V is TRBV9 and J is TRBJ2-5; the D gene is possibly TRBD2 (5 bases). The germline V gene encodes CDR1 SGDLS and CDR2 YYNGEE. The length of the CDR3 is 15 residues. Deletions cut 1 base from V and 4 bases from J, with 14 bases between. CDR3 nucleotide sequence: TGTGCCAGCAGCGTAAGTCTCACGGGAACAGAGACCCAGTACTTC. Protein: CASSVSLTGTETQYF.

This sequence joins TRBV2 and TRBJ2-5; D is ambiguous. This CDR3 spans 11 amino acids. From germline, CDR1 is SNHLY and CDR2 FYNNEI. V lost 4 bases, J lost 3 bases, and 3 bases lay in between. The CDR3 sequence is CASSGEETQYF. The CDR3 DNA follows: TGTGCCAGCAGTGGTGAAGAGACCCAGTACTTC.